The T cell receptor (beta chain) under discussion was sequenced for a study of blood T cell repertoires in COVID-19. Looking at the study overall: Researchers got acute and convalescent COVID-19 samples from the United States, Italy and Spain. Nucleic acid was either cDNA or gDNA, and it came from T cells, B-cell-depleted T cells, or PBMCs.

In the study's own analysis: Nucleated cell counts were estimated from reference gene primer amplification. Sequencing used immunoSEQ multiplex PCR; TCRdb keeps in-frame clones, though not all of them. That table supplies the V and J calls and clone size; D and trimming were determined from the DNA. Altogether some 99,000 clones are present, 84% being singletons, with the ten largest covering roughly 8.2%. V trimming: 9 bases; J trimming: 3 bases; junction bases outside the gene matches: 5. The germline V gene encodes CDR1 MNHEY and CDR2 SMNVEV (reference sequence). This CDR3 contains 14 residues. This receptor was identified in a woman aged 80 or over with active or convalescent COVID-19. V and J are TRBV27 and TRBJ2-1, with 10 bases matching TRBD2. Material for sequencing was peripheral blood. The CDR3 DNA is TGTGCCAGTAACCAGCGGGAGGGCTACAATGAGCAGTTCTTC. It specifies CASNQREGYNEQFF.